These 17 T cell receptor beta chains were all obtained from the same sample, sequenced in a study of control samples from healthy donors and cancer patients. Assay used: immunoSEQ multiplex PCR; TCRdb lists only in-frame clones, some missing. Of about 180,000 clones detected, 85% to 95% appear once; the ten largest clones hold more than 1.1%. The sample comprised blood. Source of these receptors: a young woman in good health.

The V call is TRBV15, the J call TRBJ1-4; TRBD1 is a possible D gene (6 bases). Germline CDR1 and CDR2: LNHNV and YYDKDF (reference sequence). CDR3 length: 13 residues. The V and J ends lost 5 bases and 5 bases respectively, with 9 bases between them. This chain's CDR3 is CATSWTVNEKLFF. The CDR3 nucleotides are TGTGCCACCAGCTGGACAGTAAATGAAAAACTGTTTTTT. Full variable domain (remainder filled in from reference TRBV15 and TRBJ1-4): DAMVIQNPRYQVTQFGKPVTLSCSQTLNHNVMYWYQQKSSQAPKLLFHYYDKDFNNEADTPDNFQSRRPNTSFCFLDIRSPGLGDTAMYLCATSWTVNEKLFFGSGTQLSVL.

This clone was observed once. CDR3 protein: CASSQPGRANEKLFF. The CDR3 DNA sequence: TGCGCCAGCAGCCAACCAGGGAGGGCCAATGAAAAACTGTTTTTT. The rearrangement links TRBV4-1 to TRBJ1-4, with D possibly being TRBD1 (5 bases). V was clipped by 2 bases and J by 5 bases, with 12 bases between them. Germline assignment: CDR1 MGHRA and CDR2 YSYEKL. The CDR3 is made up of 15 amino acids.

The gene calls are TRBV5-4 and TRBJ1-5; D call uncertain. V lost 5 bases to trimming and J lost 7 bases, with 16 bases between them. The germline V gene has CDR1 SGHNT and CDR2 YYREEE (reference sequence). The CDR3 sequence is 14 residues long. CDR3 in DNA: TGTGCCAGCAGTTTCGGAGGTCTGGGCCAGCCCCAGCATTTT. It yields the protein CASSFGGLGQPQHF.

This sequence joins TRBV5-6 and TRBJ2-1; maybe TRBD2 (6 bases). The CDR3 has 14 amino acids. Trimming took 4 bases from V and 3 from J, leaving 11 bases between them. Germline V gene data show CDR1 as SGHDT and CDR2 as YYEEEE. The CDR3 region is CASSGGFGYNEQFF. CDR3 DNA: TGTGCCAGCAGCGGAGGGTTTGGCTACAATGAGCAGTTCTTC.

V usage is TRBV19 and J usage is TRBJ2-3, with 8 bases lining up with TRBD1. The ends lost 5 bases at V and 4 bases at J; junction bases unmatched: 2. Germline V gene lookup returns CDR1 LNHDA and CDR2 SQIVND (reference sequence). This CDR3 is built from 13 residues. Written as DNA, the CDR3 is TGTGCCAGTAGTGAGACAGGGGCAGATACGCAGTATTTT. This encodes CASSETGADTQYF.

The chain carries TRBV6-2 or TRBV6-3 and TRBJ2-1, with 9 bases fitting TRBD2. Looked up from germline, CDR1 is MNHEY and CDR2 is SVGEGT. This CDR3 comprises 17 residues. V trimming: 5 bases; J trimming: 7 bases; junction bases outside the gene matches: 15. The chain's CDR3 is CASSDQLGRGGANEQFF. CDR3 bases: TGTGCCAGCAGTGACCAATTGGGGCGGGGGGGCGCGAATGAGCAGTTCTTC.

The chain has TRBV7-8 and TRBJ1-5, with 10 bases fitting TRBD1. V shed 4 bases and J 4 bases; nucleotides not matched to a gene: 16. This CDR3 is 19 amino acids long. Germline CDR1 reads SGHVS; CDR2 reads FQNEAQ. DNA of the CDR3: TGTGCCAGCAGCTACGACGACAGGGGGCGCTCTCCCATTAATCAGCCCCAGCATTTT. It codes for CASSYDDRGRSPINQPQHF.

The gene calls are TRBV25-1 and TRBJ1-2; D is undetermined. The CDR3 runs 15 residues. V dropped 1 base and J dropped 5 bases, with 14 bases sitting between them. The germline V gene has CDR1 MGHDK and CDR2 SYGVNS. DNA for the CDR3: TGTGCCAGCAGTGAATCAGGCTCCCTGAGGTATGGCTACACCTTC. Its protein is CASSESGSLRYGYTF.

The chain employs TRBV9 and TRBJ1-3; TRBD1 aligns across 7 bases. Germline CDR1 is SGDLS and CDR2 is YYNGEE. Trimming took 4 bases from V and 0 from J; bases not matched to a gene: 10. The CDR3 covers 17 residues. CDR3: CASSPTGGQHSGNTIYF. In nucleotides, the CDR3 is TGTGCCAGCAGCCCGACTGGGGGACAGCACTCTGGAAACACCATATATTTT.

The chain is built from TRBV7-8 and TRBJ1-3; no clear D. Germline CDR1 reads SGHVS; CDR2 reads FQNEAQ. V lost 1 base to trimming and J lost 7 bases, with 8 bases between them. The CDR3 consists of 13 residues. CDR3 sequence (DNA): TGTGCCAGCAGCTTAGAAGGATCGAACACCATATATTTT. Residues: CASSLEGSNTIYF.

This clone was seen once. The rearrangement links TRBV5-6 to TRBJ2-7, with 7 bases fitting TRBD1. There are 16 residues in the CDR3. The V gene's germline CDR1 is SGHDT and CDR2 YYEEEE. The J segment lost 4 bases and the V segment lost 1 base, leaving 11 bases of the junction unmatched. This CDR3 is CASSLPNRQGSYEQYF. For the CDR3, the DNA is TGTGCCAGCAGCTTGCCCAATAGACAGGGCAGTTACGAGCAGTACTTC.

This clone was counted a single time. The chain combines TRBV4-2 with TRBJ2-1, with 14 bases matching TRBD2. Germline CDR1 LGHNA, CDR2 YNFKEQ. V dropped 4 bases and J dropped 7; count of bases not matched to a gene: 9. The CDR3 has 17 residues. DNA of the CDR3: TGTGCCAGCAGCCCCACCCGGACTAGCGGGGGGCTTAATGAGCAGTTCTTC. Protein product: CASSPTRTSGGLNEQFF.

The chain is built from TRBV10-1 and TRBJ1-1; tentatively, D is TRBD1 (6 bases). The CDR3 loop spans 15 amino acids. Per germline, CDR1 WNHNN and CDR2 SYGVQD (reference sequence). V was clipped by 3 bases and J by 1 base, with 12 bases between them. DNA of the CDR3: TGCGCCAGCAGTGACGGGGGACATTCGAACACTGAAGCTTTCTTT. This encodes CASSDGGHSNTEAFF.

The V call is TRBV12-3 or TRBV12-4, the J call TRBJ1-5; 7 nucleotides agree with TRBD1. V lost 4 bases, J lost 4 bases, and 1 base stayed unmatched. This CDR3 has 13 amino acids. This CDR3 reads CASSWDSNQPQHF. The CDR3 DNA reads TGTGCCAGCAGTTGGGACAGTAATCAGCCCCAGCATTTT.

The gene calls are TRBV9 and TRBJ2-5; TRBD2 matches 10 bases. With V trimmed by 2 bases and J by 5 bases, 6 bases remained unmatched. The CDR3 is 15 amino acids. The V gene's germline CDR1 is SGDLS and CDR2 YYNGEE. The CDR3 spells CASSVSGGARETQYF. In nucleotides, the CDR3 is TGTGCCAGCAGCGTGAGCGGGGGGGCCCGGGAGACCCAGTACTTC.

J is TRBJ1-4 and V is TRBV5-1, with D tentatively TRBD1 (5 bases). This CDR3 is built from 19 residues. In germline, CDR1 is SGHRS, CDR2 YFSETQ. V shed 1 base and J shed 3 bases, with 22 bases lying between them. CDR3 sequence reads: CASSLRLRRVDTANEKLFF. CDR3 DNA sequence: TGCGCCAGCAGCTTGAGACTTCGCAGGGTAGATACGGCTAATGAAAAACTGTTTTTT. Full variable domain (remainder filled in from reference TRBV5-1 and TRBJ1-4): KAGVTQTPRYLIKTRGQQVTLSCSPISGHRSVSWYQQTPGQGLQFLFEYFSETQRNKGNFPGRFSGRQFSNSRSEMNVSTLELGDSALYLCASSLRLRRVDTANEKLFFGSGTQLSVL.

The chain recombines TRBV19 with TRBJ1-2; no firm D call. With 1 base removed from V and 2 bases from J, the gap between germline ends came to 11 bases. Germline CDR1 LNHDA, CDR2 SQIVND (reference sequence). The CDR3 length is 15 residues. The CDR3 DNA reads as TGTGCCAGTAGTATAGCCGTATCGGGAAACTATGGCTACACCTTC. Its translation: CASSIAVSGNYGYTF.